These 27 T cell receptor beta chains were sequenced from one sample in a study of OX40 agonist ivuxolimab in advanced cancers. Some clones are missing from TCRdb's copy, which holds only in-frame ones; the method was immunoSEQ multiplex PCR. The sample shows tens of thousands of clones, 84% of them seen only once. This material consisted of CD4+ or CD8+ T cells sorted from blood, taken in a trial of the OX40 agonist ivuxolimab. These receptors were obtained from an adult with an advanced solid tumor such as melanoma, head and neck, liver or kidney cancer.

The genes are TRBV11-1 and TRBJ2-7; D not certain. Trimming removed 1 base at V and 0 bases at J, with 7 bases between. This CDR3 spans 14 amino acids. Germline-derived CDR1 and CDR2 are SGHAT and FQDESV (reference sequence). CDR3: CASSLGRTSYEQYF. CDR3 coding DNA: TGTGCCAGCAGCTTAGGGCGGACCTCCTACGAGCAGTACTTC.

This chain connects TRBV4-2 to TRBJ2-2; D perhaps matches TRBD1 (5 bases). V lost 1 base, J lost 1 base, and 13 bases lay in between. CDR3 length: 17 amino acids. The germline gives CDR1 LGHNA, CDR2 YNFKEQ. The CDR3 spells CASSQGGAQKNTGELFF. CDR3 coding DNA: TGTGCCAGCAGCCAAGGTGGGGCACAGAAGAACACCGGGGAGCTGTTTTTT.

The V and J genes are TRBV28 and TRBJ1-1; the D is unclear. The ends were cut back, 6 bases at V and 7 bases at J, with 12 bases in the middle. The CDR3 contains 12 residues. Germline CDR1 MDHEN, CDR2 SYDVKM. CDR3 DNA: TGTGCCAGCAGCCGGTTGACTGGTGAAGCTTTCTTT. This sequence encodes CASSRLTGEAFF.

The J gene is TRBJ2-7, the V gene TRBV20-1, with D hard to call. Trimming removed 5 bases from V and 4 bases from J, with 6 bases in between. CDR1 and CDR2 from the germline V gene are DFQATT and SNEGSKA (reference sequence). CDR3 size: 10 residues. DNA of the CDR3: TGCAGTGCTCGGTTATACGAGCAGTACTTC. This translates into CSARLYEQYF.

The J gene is TRBJ2-5, the V gene TRBV2; TRBD2 matches at 7 bases. Germline trimming cut 2 bases from V and 5 bases from J; bases unmatched to any gene: 5. The CDR3 has 14 residues. The germline V gene encodes CDR1 SNHLY and CDR2 FYNNEI. The CDR3 loop is CASSESGGVETQYF. CDR3 DNA sequence: TGTGCCAGCAGTGAATCGGGAGGAGTGGAGACCCAGTACTTC. The full variable domain, rest sourced from reference TRBV2 and TRBJ2-5, is EPEVTQTPSHQVTQMGQEVILRCVPISNHLYFYWYRQILGQKVEFLVSFYNNEISEKSEIFDDQFSVERPDGSNFTLKIRSTKLEDSAMYFCASSESGGVETQYFGPGTRLLVL.

This sequence joins TRBV28 and TRBJ1-4; D remains ambiguous. Germline V gene sequence: CDR1 MDHEN, CDR2 SYDVKM. The V and J ends lost 5 bases and 7 bases respectively, with 23 bases between them. The CDR3 has 17 residues. In DNA, the CDR3 is TGTGCCAGCAGTAAATTACGGGAGGCTACTTGGTCTGAAAAACTGTTTTTT. Amino acids: CASSKLREATWSEKLFF.

The gene calls are TRBV7-2 and TRBJ2-1; D not resolved. There are 18 residues in the CDR3. The germline gives CDR1 SGHTA, CDR2 FQGNSA. Trimming took off 1 base at V and 4 bases at J, with 20 bases between the two ends. Here the CDR3 reads CASSLGSVLTRIYNEQFF. DNA for the CDR3: TGTGCCAGCAGCTTAGGGAGTGTCCTCACCCGCATTTACAATGAGCAGTTCTTC.

About this clone: An end of the junction differs from the germline gene, which may be a read error. The chain employs TRBV7-9 and TRBJ1-2, with 8 bases fitting TRBD1. This CDR3 has 12 residues. Per the germline V gene, CDR1 is SEHNR and CDR2 is FQNEAQ (reference sequence). The CDR3 sequence: CASSLQRTGQHF. The CDR3 DNA is TGTGCCAGCAGCTTACAAAGGACAGGGCAACACTTC.

About this clone itself: A read error may account for a junction end that differs from germline. V gene TRBV7-8 combines with J gene TRBJ2-5; a possible D gene is TRBD1 (5 bases). Germline CDR1 SGHVS, CDR2 FQNEAQ. The CDR3 is 13 residues long. CDR3 protein: CASNLGVRETQYF. CDR3 nucleotide sequence: TGTGCCAGCAACTTAGGGGTCCGGGAGACCCAGTACTTC.

The chain uses TRBV13 and TRBJ2-3, with 11 nucleotides matching TRBD2. V lost 2 bases to trimming and J lost 7 bases; unmatched junction nucleotides: 5. Germline assignment: CDR1 PRHDT and CDR2 FYEKMQ (reference sequence). This CDR3 is 15 amino acids long. CDR3 protein: CASSLPSGRRNTQYF. The DNA of the CDR3 is TGTGCCAGCAGCTTACCTAGCGGGAGGCGAAATACGCAGTATTTT.

V gene TRBV4-3 combines with J gene TRBJ2-5; D is perhaps TRBD2 (5 bases). The J call may be mistaken, given a closer DNA end match to TRBJ2-7. The CDR3 is 15 residues long. Germline V gives CDR1 LGHNA, CDR2 YSLEER. The CDR3 loop reads CASSQVYGMVYEQYF. For the CDR3, the DNA is TGCGCCAGCAGCCAAGTTTACGGGATGGTCTACGAGCAGTACTTC.

This chain links TRBV7-2 with TRBJ1-3; D not certain. Germline V lookup: CDR1 SGHTA, CDR2 FQGNSA. The CDR3 loop spans 14 amino acids. V was pared by 0 bases and J by 0 bases, with 3 bases between. For the CDR3, the DNA is TGTGCCAGCAGCTTAGCAGACTCTGGAAACACCATATATTTT. Its protein is CASSLADSGNTIYF.

CDR3 sequence (DNA): TGTGCCAGTAGTAACCCCGGCAGGGATCCCTCTGGAAACACCATATATTTT. This translates into CASSNPGRDPSGNTIYF. This chain joins TRBV19 and TRBJ1-3; a weak D match, TRBD1 (5 bases). The CDR3 sequence is 17 residues long. Trimming removed 4 bases from V and 0 bases from J, with 16 bases in between. Germline V CDR1 and CDR2: LNHDA, SQIVND (reference sequence).

J is TRBJ2-3 and V is TRBV12-5; possibly TRBD1 for D (5 bases). Germline V gene lookup returns CDR1 LGHNT and CDR2 FRNRAP. This CDR3 spans 14 amino acids. Between the trimmed V and J ends, which lost 1 base and 5 bases, there was a span of 10 bases. The CDR3 nucleotides read TGTGCTAGTGGTTTGGGGGGCCTCGAAGATACGCAGTATTTT. Its protein is CASGLGGLEDTQYF.

The chain carries TRBV10-3 and TRBJ1-1, with D perhaps TRBD1 (5 bases). Trimming took off 1 base at V and 3 bases at J, with 12 bases between the two ends. Germline V gives CDR1 ENHRY, CDR2 SYGVKD. The CDR3 is 15 residues long. CDR3 residues: CAISEYKVGDTEAFF. CDR3 coding DNA: TGTGCCATCAGTGAGTACAAGGTGGGGGACACTGAAGCTTTCTTT.

The chain couples TRBV28 to TRBJ1-6, with a possible D match to TRBD1 (5 bases). V dropped 7 bases and J dropped 15 bases, with 19 bases sitting between them. CDR3 size: 13 residues. The germline V gene has CDR1 MDHEN and CDR2 SYDVKM. The CDR3 protein is CASNRDDFSVLHF. CDR3 DNA sequence: TGTGCCAGCAACCGGGACGACTTCTCGGTCCTCCACTTT.

The rearrangement uses TRBV5-1 and TRBJ2-5; D may be TRBD2 (5 bases). Germline V gene data show CDR1 as SGHRS and CDR2 as YFSETQ. The ends were cut back, 4 bases at V and 2 bases at J, with 15 bases in the middle. This CDR3 has 15 amino acids. This chain's CDR3 is CASSPRGRSQETQYF. The CDR3 bases are TGCGCCAGCAGCCCTCGGGGAAGATCGCAAGAGACCCAGTACTTC.

This clone is a singleton in its sample. This chain uses TRBV7-7 with TRBJ2-1; D may be TRBD2 (5 bases). There are 17 residues in the CDR3. Germline values: CDR1 SSHAT, CDR2 FNYEAQ (reference sequence). The V end lost 2 bases, the J end lost 3 bases, and 17 bases lay between the germline ends. The DNA of the CDR3 is TGTGCCAGCAGCTTAAATCCCCCGGGGAGCGGCTACAATGAGCAGTTCTTC. This gives the protein CASSLNPPGSGYNEQFF.

This chain joins TRBV7-2 and TRBJ1-1, with 8 bases identical to TRBD1. V trimming: 2 bases; J trimming: 5 bases; junction bases outside the gene matches: 4. From germline, CDR1 is SGHTA and CDR2 FQGNSA. This CDR3 has 14 amino acids. Written as DNA, the CDR3 is TGTGCCAGCAGCTTACAGGGGGCAAGAACTGAAGCTTTCTTT. It translates to CASSLQGARTEAFF. The variable domain in full, completed from reference TRBV7-2 and TRBJ1-1, reads GAGVSQSPSNKVTEKGKDVELRCDPISGHTALYWYRQSLGQGLEFLIYFQGNSAPDKSGLPSDRFSAERTGGSVSTLTIQRTQQEDSAVYLCASSLQGARTEAFFGQGTRLTVV.

The gene calls are TRBV2 and TRBJ1-4; the match to TRBD1 covers 11 bases. CDR3 length: 16 amino acids. From germline, CDR1 is SNHLY and CDR2 FYNNEI. Trimming at V came to 6 bases and at J to 3 bases, leaving 6 bases not matched to a gene. The CDR3 DNA sequence: TGTGCCAGCAGCAGGACAGGGGGCGCATCTAATGAAAAACTGTTTTTT. Translated: CASSRTGGASNEKLFF.

J is TRBJ2-7 and V is TRBV28; 10 bases agree with TRBD2. CDR3 length equals 14 residues. The germline CDR1 and CDR2 sequences are MDHEN and SYDVKM. The J segment lost 2 bases and the V segment lost 7 bases, leaving 5 bases of the junction unmatched. This chain's CDR3 is CASTAAGGPYEQYF. The CDR3 DNA reads as TGTGCCAGCACTGCAGCGGGAGGGCCCTACGAGCAGTACTTC.

This clone was counted once. J is TRBJ1-3 and V is TRBV6-5; 8 bases agree with TRBD1. Germline trimming cut 10 bases from V and 2 bases from J; bases unmatched to any gene: 4. The CDR3 sequence is 13 residues long. Looked up from germline, CDR1 is MNHEY and CDR2 is SVGAGI. The CDR3 DNA sequence: TGTGCCACCGCGGACAGGGCTGGAAACACCATATATTTT. It specifies CATADRAGNTIYF.

The rearrangement links TRBV7-2 to TRBJ2-7, with 9 positions matching TRBD2. Germline V gene sequence: CDR1 SGHTA, CDR2 FQGNSA. With V trimmed by 4 bases and J by 3 bases, 4 bases remained unmatched. CDR3 size: 14 residues. The CDR3 spells CASSSGGRVYEQYF. DNA for the CDR3: TGTGCCAGCAGCTCCGGCGGGAGGGTCTACGAGCAGTACTTC.

V is TRBV11-2 and J is TRBJ2-5; 14 nucleotides align to TRBD2. The end of the DNA aligns better with TRBJ2-7, so the J call may be wrong. This CDR3 spans 16 amino acids. Germline CDR1 and CDR2: SGHAT and FQNNGV. Here the CDR3 reads CASSLVLTSGRAEQYF. The CDR3 DNA reads TGTGCCAGCAGCTTAGTCCTGACTAGCGGGAGGGCCGAGCAGTACTTC.

The V call is TRBV5-6, the J call TRBJ1-5, with D uncertain. The CDR3 has 13 amino acids. The V gene's germline CDR1 is SGHDT and CDR2 YYEEEE. Trimming cost V 1 base and J 0 bases, with 2 bases left between them. The CDR3 sequence: CASSLSSNQPQHF. The CDR3 DNA sequence: TGTGCCAGCAGCTTGTCTAGCAATCAGCCCCAGCATTTT.

The chain recombines TRBV27 with TRBJ2-1, with D unclear. V was shortened by 10 bases and J by 4 bases, with 11 bases between the two germline ends. The CDR3 is 12 residues long. Germline values: CDR1 MNHEY, CDR2 SMNVEV (reference sequence). CDR3 sequence: CATPSTYNEQFF. The CDR3 nucleotides are TGTGCCACCCCCTCTACATACAATGAGCAGTTCTTC.

The chain joins TRBV5-6 to TRBJ2-7, with 7 bases matching TRBD2. This CDR3 has 17 residues. CDR1 SGHDT and CDR2 YYEEEE come from the germline V gene. J lost 0 bases, V lost 2 bases, and 11 bases had no gene match. CDR3 loop: CASSLPYLSGFSYEQYF. In DNA, the CDR3 is TGTGCCAGCAGCTTACCCTATCTTAGCGGGTTCTCCTACGAGCAGTACTTC.